This T cell receptor beta chain was observed in a study of HIV-infected patients and healthy controls (dated by TCRdb to between 2012 and 2015). At the level of the whole study: CD4 counts rose modestly but significantly in most of the 16 patients after three months of therapy, yet stayed below normal ranges. CD8 counts did not change consistently during early therapy, while the CD4:CD8 ratio increased slightly. Whether deep TCR repertoire sequencing of small blood samples from HIV patients could capture immune perturbation and reconstitution was tested in the study. After a further year of therapy, viral load was undetectable in all patients, having already become undetectable in 11 of 16 patients by the second bleed. Overall T-cell lymphocytopenia was not observed in the patients, and no significant difference from controls was found in total CDR3 counts per chain. General conclusions and limits of the study: Compared with untreated HIV+ repertoires, healthy control repertoires had roughly threefold more distinct CDR3s and a higher Shannon diversity. The apparent post-therapy recovery of the Gini index in HIV-infected patients was not reproduced in size-matched repertoire data. Significantly different mean usage between HIV-infected patients and controls was observed for eight alpha and eight beta V genes. The therapy captured by the treated samples lasted only around 3 months, arguably too short a period to observe immune reconstitution given low adult thymic output. More CDR3s were shared between individuals among healthy controls than among HIV+ patients, as measured by Jaccard index and by the count of highly shared sequences. MAIT cell alpha-chain CDR3s were present at high frequency in healthy controls but severely depleted in HIV+ repertoires. Oligoclonality may be reflected in the significantly higher mean Gini indices of HIV-infected repertoires compared with controls. Rare events from HIV-infected data received too much weight under size-matching, and comparisons were complicated by unequal numbers of distinct sequences between patients and controls. HLA typing of donors was not performed in the study. The use of whole blood limited sequencing depth and precluded separation of the dynamics of distinct T-cell subpopulations. HIV-associated CDR3s exhibited a significant reduction in frequency during therapy, whereas CMV-associated CDR3s exhibited no significant change, although the majority increased in frequency. Pairing of alpha and beta chains was not determined in the samples. The observed differences in diversity could not be explained by the slight differences in age and sex profiles between the study cohorts. Processing was restricted to sixteen HIV-infected individuals, which the authors judged to be a major constraint on the generalizability of the findings.

Of note for this clonotype: There is no known antigen for this receptor. No qualities accompany the bases; no much larger clone lies one base away.

Sequences LGHDT (CDR1) and YNNKEL (CDR2) are obtained from the germline V gene (reference sequence). The CDR3 contains 13 residues, cysteine and phenylalanine counted. Of all the DNA, just the CDR3 is kept, 39 bases in frame from base 1. The V end loses 0 bases and the J end loses 7 bases, and a stretch of 7 bases separates them. The study collected follow-up blood from HIV-infected patients roughly three months, about 14 weeks, after antiretroviral therapy began. Whole blood was used without cell fractionation, so the repertoire reflected all unsorted peripheral T cells. A roughly 2.7 ml sample of peripheral blood was drawn into Tempus tubes for RNA extraction. Patients were deemed ineligible for enrollment if they had febrile or AIDS-related illness, tumors, hepatitis B or C coinfection, immunomodulatory therapy, recent vaccination or treatment interruptions. Residual genomic DNA was removed with the TURBO-DNase kit and globin mRNA was depleted with GLOBINclear.

Around 510 ng RNA was reverse transcribed with SuperScript III using primers against the alpha and beta constant regions. Separate libraries for the alpha and beta chains were generated through chain-specific third strand synthesis that incorporated multiplexing indices. In the protocol, all rearrangements within a chain were amplified with a single primer pair so that primer bias was avoided, and molecular barcodes were added to each cDNA molecule. T4 RNA Ligase 1 joined purified cDNA to a 5' RACE adapter that carried a random hexamer and the SP2 sequencing primer site. Second strand synthesis was performed with Phusion polymerase and primed from the SP2 site, and slow temperature ramps were applied to favor optimal annealing. Each molecule's 12-nucleotide barcode consisted of two random hexamer sequences, both added before amplification and joined together. P5 and P7 adapter elements plus a second index were added in a short first PCR, which was followed by a roughly 21-cycle amplification PCR with P5s and P7 primers. Libraries received 27 PCR cycles in total, were quantified on a Qubit, sized on a Bioanalyzer, and diluted to about 4 nM. The normalized libraries were sequenced on an Illumina MiSeq using 2 x 250 paired-end kits. Reverse transcription reactions underwent purification over MinElute columns, with elution into roughly 10 ul Tris-Cl. Adapter ligations ran for around 22 hours at 16 degrees C and were afterwards cleaned with AMPure XP beads at a 1:1 ratio. In the authors' own workflow: Demultiplexed FASTQ files were processed with a modified Decombinator that output V, J, insert and barcode information. Sequences that shared a barcode but differed from the dominant sequence were discarded as errors, and original cDNA molecules were estimated by counting barcodes clustered at Levenshtein distance 3. The R packages ineq, vegan, igraph and RCytoscape were used for downstream analyses, together with IMGT nomenclature and CDR3 definitions. To avoid skew from clonal expansion, each TCR was counted once, and V gene usage was computed over distinct sequences. Similarity networks connected unique CDR3 amino acid sequences within a donor whenever two sequences differed by a single Levenshtein edit. Published HIV-specific CDR3s (about 100 alpha, 550 to 850 beta) and CMV-specific CDR3s (13 alpha, 253 beta) were assembled and queried against the repertoires. Random subsampling to size-matched repertoires demonstrated that the decreased diversity in patients did not result from their lower sequence numbers. Clones were called with MiXCR by TCRdb after fastp trimmed the public reads at Q25, and only in-frame beta chains were retained. Rows with one shared CDR3 protein collapse into an entry with the most common genes and DNA. TCRdb assigned the V and J calls; the authors' analysis was not used. The sample profile shows roughly 13,000 distinct CDR3 sequences; 9% to 15% of them were found once. The ten largest make up around 40% of the sample.

The sample here was blood, taken during antiretroviral therapy. In this chain, TRBV3-1 is recombined with TRBJ2-1; a confident D gene designation cannot be given. This TCR was recovered from an adult with HIV infection. The donor label of this sample is uncertain. Here the CDR3 is given as CASSQDFGNEQFF. The nucleotides read TGTGCCAGCAGCCAAGATTTTGGGAATGAGCAGTTCTTC.